This T cell receptor (beta chain) comes out of a study of T-cell reconstitution after alpha-beta-depleted transplantation in children. Study-level points and caveats: Surviving recipient T cells and thymic progenitors underlay high day-60 TCRbeta diversity in some patients. There were reportedly several hundred expanded graft clones from which alpha-beta T cells came about two months after transplant. The authors attributed T-cell counts and diversity one year after transplant mostly to newly produced T cells.

V lost 3 bases, J lost 1 base, and 14 bases lay in between. The CDR3 is made up of 15 amino acids. Per the germline V gene, CDR1 is SGHRS and CDR2 is YFSETQ. The library targeted TCRbeta and was prepared with unique molecular identifiers. Each CDR3 protein gets one entry after TCRdb re-called the PCR reads with MiXCR. The data contain approximately 980,000 distinct CDR3 sequences, about 29% of them singletons. Of note for this clonotype: The target antigen is unknown.

The chain employs TRBV5-1 and TRBJ2-7; TRBD2 is a possible D gene (5 bases). The sequenced sample was PBMCs, mostly from graft donor cells, obtained 360 days after TCRalphabeta/CD19-depleted stem cell transplant. The sequence derives from a boy younger than two who had a stem cell transplant for SCID, so the T cells may come from the graft donor. The CDR3 loop reads CASSSGWAGSYEQYF. CDR3 nucleotides: TGCGCCAGCAGCTCGGGATGGGCTGGGTCCTACGAGCAGTACTTC.